This is a list of T cell receptor beta chains from one sample in a study of control samples from healthy donors and cancer patients. The table came from immunoSEQ multiplex PCR; TCRdb's copy has only in-frame clones and leaves some out. The table has about 140,000 clones, 91% seen once; the top ten hold 6% to 9%. The sample taken for sequencing was blood. The receptors shown here come from a man in his late teens or twenties in good health. CDR3s include the opening cysteine and the closing phenylalanine or tryptophan. D genes are given only for firm matches. Size values are once, few and many counts, or a class for expanded clones, and some rows have none.

CDR3nt: TGTGCCAGCAGTGAACAGGATTATGGCTACACCTTC; CDR3aa: CASSEQDYGYTF; abundance: -; j_gene: TRBJ1-2; v_gene: TRBV2; d_gene: -
CDR3nt: TGTGCCAGCAGCTTAAGACCGATTAACACAGATACGCAGTATTTT; CDR3aa: CASSLRPINTDTQYF; abundance: -; j_gene: TRBJ2-3; v_gene: TRBV11-1; d_gene: -
CDR3nt: TGTGCCAGCAGCCTAGCGGGTGTGAACCAGATTGTGTATTTT; CDR3aa: CASSLAGVNQIVYF; abundance: -; j_gene: TRBJ2-3; v_gene: TRBV7-9; d_gene: TRBD2
CDR3nt: TGTGCCAGCAGTTTAGGGACAGGGGTTGAAGCTTTCTTT; CDR3aa: CASSLGTGVEAFF; abundance: -; j_gene: TRBJ1-1; v_gene: TRBV12-3/TRBV12-4; d_gene: TRBD1
CDR3nt: TGTGCCAGCAGCTTAGGTTTTGCAGAGACCCAGTACTTC; CDR3aa: CASSLGFAETQYF; abundance: -; j_gene: TRBJ2-5; v_gene: TRBV7-9; d_gene: -
CDR3nt: TGTGCCAGCAGCCATAGCGGGGGAGGGGCCGGGGAGCTGTTTTTT; CDR3aa: CASSHSGGGAGELFF; abundance: -; j_gene: TRBJ2-2; v_gene: TRBV3-1/TRBV3-2; d_gene: TRBD2
CDR3nt: TGTGCCATCAGTGAGTCCTCGGGGGGGACAGGCCCCGGCGGCTACACCTTC; CDR3aa: CAISESSGGTGPGGYTF; abundance: -; j_gene: TRBJ1-2; v_gene: TRBV10-3; d_gene: TRBD1
CDR3nt: TGTGCCAGCAGCCCTCACCGCGACACGACTGAAGCTTTCTTT; CDR3aa: CASSPHRDTTEAFF; abundance: -; j_gene: TRBJ1-1; v_gene: TRBV5-6; d_gene: -
CDR3nt: TGTGCCAGCAGTTACACAGCGGCCGTCGGTCTCTACACCTTC; CDR3aa: CASSYTAAVGLYTF; abundance: -; j_gene: TRBJ1-2; v_gene: TRBV6-5; d_gene: -
CDR3nt: TGTGCCAGCAGCTTGGGGGATCAAACGAGGGATACGCAGTATTTT; CDR3aa: CASSLGDQTRDTQYF; abundance: -; j_gene: TRBJ2-3; v_gene: TRBV5-4; d_gene: -
CDR3nt: TGTGCCAGCAGCCGAACAGGAGGGCTACTAGCCAAAAACATTCAGTACTTC; CDR3aa: CASSRTGGLLAKNIQYF; abundance: -; j_gene: TRBJ2-4; v_gene: TRBV11-2; d_gene: -
CDR3nt: TGTGCCAGCAGCAGGGTATATGGCTACACCTTC; CDR3aa: CASSRVYGYTF; abundance: once; j_gene: TRBJ1-2; v_gene: TRBV2; d_gene: -
CDR3nt: TGTGCCAGCAGTTTGCACCGGGACTTTAGGGCCAACGTCCTGACTTTC; CDR3aa: CASSLHRDFRANVLTF; abundance: once; j_gene: TRBJ2-6; v_gene: TRBV28; d_gene: -
CDR3nt: TGCGCCAGCAGCTTGGGGACAGGGGATCAGCCCCAGCATTTT; CDR3aa: CASSLGTGDQPQHF; abundance: -; j_gene: TRBJ1-5; v_gene: TRBV5-1; d_gene: TRBD1
CDR3nt: TGCGCCAGCAGCTTGGCCGGACGGCTGGATCAAGAGACCCAGTACTTC; CDR3aa: CASSLAGRLDQETQYF; abundance: -; j_gene: TRBJ2-5; v_gene: TRBV5-1; d_gene: -
CDR3nt: TGTGCCAGCAGTTATGGCATCCCCTACGAGCAGTACTTC; CDR3aa: CASSYGIPYEQYF; abundance: -; j_gene: TRBJ2-7; v_gene: TRBV6-2/TRBV6-3; d_gene: -
CDR3nt: TGCAGTGCTAGATCGGGGGAGACCCAGTACTTC; CDR3aa: CSARSGETQYF; abundance: -; j_gene: TRBJ2-5; v_gene: TRBV20-1; d_gene: -
CDR3nt: TGTGCCAGCAGCTCAACCGGGACAGGGAGGCCCGGGGAGCTGTTTTTT; CDR3aa: CASSSTGTGRPGELFF; abundance: once; j_gene: TRBJ2-2; v_gene: TRBV7-3; d_gene: TRBD1
CDR3nt: TGTGCCAGTAGCGAGAGCCCCTATGGCTACACCTTC; CDR3aa: CASSESPYGYTF; abundance: -; j_gene: TRBJ1-2; v_gene: TRBV19; d_gene: -
CDR3nt: TGTGCCACCTTCCCCCCTGGGGCAGATACGCAGTATTTT; CDR3aa: CATFPPGADTQYF; abundance: -; j_gene: TRBJ2-3; v_gene: TRBV2; d_gene: -
CDR3nt: TGTGCCAGCAGCTGGGACAGGGGCCAATACGAGCAGTACTTC; CDR3aa: CASSWDRGQYEQYF; abundance: -; j_gene: TRBJ2-7; v_gene: TRBV5-4; d_gene: TRBD1
CDR3nt: TGTGCCCAGGACAGGGGGCATGGCTACACCTTC; CDR3aa: CAQDRGHGYTF; abundance: -; j_gene: TRBJ1-2; v_gene: TRBV30; d_gene: TRBD1
CDR3nt: TGTGCCAGCAGTCCCCTTGTGGGACAGGGGGGCCTATACGAGCAGTACTTC; CDR3aa: CASSPLVGQGGLYEQYF; abundance: -; j_gene: TRBJ2-7; v_gene: TRBV6-6; d_gene: TRBD1